The clone carrying this T cell receptor beta chain has at least ten counts. The antigen remains unidentified. TCRdb fed the PCR reads into MiXCR, producing one record per CDR3 protein. The repertoire holds about 510,000 distinct CDR3 sequences, with about a quarter as singletons. The record originates from a study of molecular identifiers for immune sequencing clone quantification. General study points: Whereas clones above 20 RNA copies held under 1% of naive-cell molecules, they held over 97% of effector molecules.

CDR3 size: 12 residues. Trimming shortened V by 6 bases and J by 11 bases, and 19 bases separated the two germline ends. The germline gives CDR1 SQVTM, CDR2 ANQGSEA. V and J are TRBV29-1 and TRBJ1-1, with D possibly matching TRBD1 (6 bases). Sequencing input: naive CD8+ T cells from blood, with Jurkat cell RNA spiked in. Sample subset: FACS-sorted CD8+CD4-CCR7+CD45RA+ naive T cells. This receptor was taken from a human donor in good health. Some libraries in this study had Jurkat cell RNA spiked in. CDR3 protein: CSVPHQGPGAFF. The CDR3 DNA reads as TGCAGCGTCCCGCATCAGGGGCCAGGCGCTTTCTTT.